This TCR beta chain was recorded in a study of response to subunit inactivated influenza vaccine. Points on this clonotype: What it binds is not known.

Notes on the study in general: The authors suggested that every seasonal influenza vaccination recruits few new T cells.

Each CDR3 protein gets one entry after TCRdb re-called the RT-PCR reads with MiXCR. The table shows about 570,000 distinct CDR3 sequences, with about 10% occurring only once. The CDR3 sequence is 17 residues long. CDR1 is MNHNS, CDR2 SASEGT, per germline. Losses at the gene ends were 4 bases for V and 0 bases for J; bases not matched to a gene: 6. The source is a middle-aged man who received an inactivated influenza vaccine. Material: PBMCs from blood, obtained on the day of vaccination. The V and J genes are TRBV6-1 and TRBJ1-2; 12 positions match TRBD1. CDR3 residues: CASSARDRGPANYGYTF. The CDR3 DNA is TGTGCCAGCAGTGCTCGGGACAGGGGGCCGGCTAACTATGGCTACACCTTC.